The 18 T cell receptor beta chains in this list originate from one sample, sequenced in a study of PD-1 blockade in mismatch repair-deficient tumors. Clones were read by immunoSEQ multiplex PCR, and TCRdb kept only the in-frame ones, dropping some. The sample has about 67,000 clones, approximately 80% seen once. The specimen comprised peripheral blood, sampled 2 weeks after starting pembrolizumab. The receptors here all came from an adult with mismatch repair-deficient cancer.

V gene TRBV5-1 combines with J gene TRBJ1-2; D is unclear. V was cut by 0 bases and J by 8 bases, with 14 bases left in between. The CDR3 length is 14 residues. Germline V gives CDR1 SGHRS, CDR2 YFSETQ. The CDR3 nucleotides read TGCGCCAGCAGCTTGGAACTCCCGAGCGGCGGCTACACCTTC. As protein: CASSLELPSGGYTF.

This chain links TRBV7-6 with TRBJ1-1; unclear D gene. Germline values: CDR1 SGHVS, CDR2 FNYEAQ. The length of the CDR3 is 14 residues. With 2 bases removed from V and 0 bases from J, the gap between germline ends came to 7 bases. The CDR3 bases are TGTGCCAGCAGCTTAAAAACGGTGAACACTGAAGCTTTCTTT. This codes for CASSLKTVNTEAFF.

The CDR3 protein is CASSLDDAIGAETQYF. The DNA of the CDR3 is TGTGCCAGCAGCTTAGACGATGCGATCGGGGCCGAGACCCAGTACTTC. V and J are TRBV7-8 and TRBJ2-5, with D possibly called TRBD1 or TRBD2 (5 bases each). Trimming took 1 base from V and 5 from J, leaving 17 bases between them. Germline CDR1 reads SGHVS; CDR2 reads FQNEAQ. CDR3 size: 16 residues.

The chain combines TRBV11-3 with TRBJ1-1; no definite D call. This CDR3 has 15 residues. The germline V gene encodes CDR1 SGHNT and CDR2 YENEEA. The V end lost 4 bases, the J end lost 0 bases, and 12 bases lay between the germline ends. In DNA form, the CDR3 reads TGTGCCAGCAGCTCGGAAGCGCAGATGAACACTGAAGCTTTCTTT. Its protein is CASSSEAQMNTEAFF.

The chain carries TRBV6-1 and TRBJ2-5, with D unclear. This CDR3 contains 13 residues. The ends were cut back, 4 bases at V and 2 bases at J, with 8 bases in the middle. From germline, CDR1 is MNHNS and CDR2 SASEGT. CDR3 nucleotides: TGTGCCAGCAGTGGACAACGTCAAGAGACCCAGTACTTC. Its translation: CASSGQRQETQYF.

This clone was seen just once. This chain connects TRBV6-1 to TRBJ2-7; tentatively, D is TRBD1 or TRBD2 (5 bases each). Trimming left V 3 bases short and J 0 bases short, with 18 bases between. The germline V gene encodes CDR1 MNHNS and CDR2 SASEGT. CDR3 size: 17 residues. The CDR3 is CASSEVVGTYSSYEQYF. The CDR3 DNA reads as TGTGCCAGCAGTGAGGTAGTAGGGACCTATAGCTCCTACGAGCAGTACTTC.

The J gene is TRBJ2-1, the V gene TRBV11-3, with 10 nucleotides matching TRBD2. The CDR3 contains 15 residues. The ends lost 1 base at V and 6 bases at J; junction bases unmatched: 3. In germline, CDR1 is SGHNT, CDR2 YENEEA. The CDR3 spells CASSLGGLASNEQFF. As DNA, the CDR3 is TGTGCCAGCAGCTTAGGGGGACTAGCGTCCAATGAGCAGTTCTTC. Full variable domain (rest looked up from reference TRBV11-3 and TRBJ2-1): EAGVVQSPRYKIIEKKQPVAFWCNPISGHNTLYWYLQNLGQGPELLIRYENEEAVDDSQLPKDRFSAERLKGVDSTLKIQPAELGDSAVYLCASSLGGLASNEQFFGPGTRLTVL.

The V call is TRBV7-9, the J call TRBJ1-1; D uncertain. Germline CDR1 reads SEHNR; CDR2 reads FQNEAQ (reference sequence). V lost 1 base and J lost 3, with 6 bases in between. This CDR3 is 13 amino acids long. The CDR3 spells CASSLVTDTEAFF. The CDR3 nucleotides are TGTGCCAGCAGCTTAGTAACGGACACTGAAGCTTTCTTT. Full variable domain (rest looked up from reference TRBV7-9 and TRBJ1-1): DTGVSQNPRHKITKRGQNVTFRCDPISEHNRLYWYRQTLGQGPEFLTYFQNEAQLEKSRLLSDRFSAERPKGSFSTLEIQRTEQGDSAMYLCASSLVTDTEAFFGQGTRLTVV.

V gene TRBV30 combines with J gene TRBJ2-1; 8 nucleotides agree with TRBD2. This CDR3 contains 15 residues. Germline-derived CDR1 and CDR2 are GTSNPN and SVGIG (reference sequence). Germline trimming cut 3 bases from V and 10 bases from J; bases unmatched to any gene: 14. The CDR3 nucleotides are TGTGCCTGGAGCGTGAGGAGCGGGAGTGGCGTGGAGCAGTTCTTC. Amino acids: CAWSVRSGSGVEQFF.

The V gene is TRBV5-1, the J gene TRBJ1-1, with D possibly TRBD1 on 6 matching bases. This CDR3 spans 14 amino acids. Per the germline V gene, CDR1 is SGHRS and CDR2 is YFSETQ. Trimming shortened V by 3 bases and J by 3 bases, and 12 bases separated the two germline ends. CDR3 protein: CASSSQGVDTEAFF. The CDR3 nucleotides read TGCGCCAGCAGCTCACAGGGAGTTGACACTGAAGCTTTCTTT.

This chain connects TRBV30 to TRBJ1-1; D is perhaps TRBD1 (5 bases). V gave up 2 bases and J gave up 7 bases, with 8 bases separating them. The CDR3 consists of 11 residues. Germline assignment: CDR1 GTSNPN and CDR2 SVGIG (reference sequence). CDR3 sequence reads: CAWSRGIEAFF. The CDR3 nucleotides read TGTGCCTGGAGTCGGGGGATTGAAGCTTTCTTT. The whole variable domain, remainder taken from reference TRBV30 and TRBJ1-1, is SQTIHQWPATLVQPVGSPLSLECTVEGTSNPNLYWYRQAAGRGLQLLFYSVGIGQISSEVPQNLSASRPQDRQFILSSKKLLLSDSGFYLCAWSRGIEAFFGQGTRLTVV.

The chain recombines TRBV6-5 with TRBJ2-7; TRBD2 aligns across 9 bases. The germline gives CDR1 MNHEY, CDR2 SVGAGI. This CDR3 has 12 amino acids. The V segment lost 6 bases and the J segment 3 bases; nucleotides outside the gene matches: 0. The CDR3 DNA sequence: TGTGCCAGCAGGACTAGCGGCTACGAGCAGTACTTC. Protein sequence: CASRTSGYEQYF.

This chain's CDR3 is CATSRGAKNTEAFF. The CDR3 bases are TGTGCCACCAGCAGAGGAGCGAAGAACACTGAAGCTTTCTTT. This rearrangement joins TRBV15 to TRBJ1-1, with D unclear. This CDR3 comprises 14 residues. The V end lost 1 base, the J end lost 1 base, and 7 bases lay between the germline ends. Germline-derived CDR1 and CDR2 are LNHNV and YYDKDF (reference sequence). The variable domain in full, completed from reference TRBV15 and TRBJ1-1, reads DAMVIQNPRYQVTQFGKPVTLSCSQTLNHNVMYWYQQKSSQAPKLLFHYYDKDFNNEADTPDNFQSRRPNTSFCFLDIRSPGLGDTAMYLCATSRGAKNTEAFFGQGTRLTVV.

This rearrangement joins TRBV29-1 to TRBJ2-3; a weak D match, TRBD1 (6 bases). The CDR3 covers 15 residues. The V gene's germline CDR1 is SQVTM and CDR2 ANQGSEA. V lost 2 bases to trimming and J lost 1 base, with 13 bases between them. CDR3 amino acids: CSVEKGTPGTDTQYF. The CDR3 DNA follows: TGCAGCGTTGAAAAGGGGACACCGGGCACAGATACGCAGTATTTT.

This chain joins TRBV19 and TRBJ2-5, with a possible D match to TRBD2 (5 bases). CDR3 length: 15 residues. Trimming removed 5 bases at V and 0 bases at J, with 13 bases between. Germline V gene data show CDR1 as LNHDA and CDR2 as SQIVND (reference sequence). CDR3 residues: CASSSQTGYQETQYF. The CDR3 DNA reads TGTGCCAGTAGTTCCCAGACGGGGTACCAAGAGACCCAGTACTTC.

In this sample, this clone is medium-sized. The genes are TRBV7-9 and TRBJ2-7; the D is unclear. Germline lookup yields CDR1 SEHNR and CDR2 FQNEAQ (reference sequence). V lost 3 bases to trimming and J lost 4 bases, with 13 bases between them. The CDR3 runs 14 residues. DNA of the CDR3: TGTGCCAGCAGCTTGTCGACGGAGTCGTACGAGCAGTACTTC. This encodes CASSLSTESYEQYF.

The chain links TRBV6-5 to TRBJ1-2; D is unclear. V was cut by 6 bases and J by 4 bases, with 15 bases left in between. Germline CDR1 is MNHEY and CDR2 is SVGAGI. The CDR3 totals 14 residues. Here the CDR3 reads CASSPTREIYGYTF. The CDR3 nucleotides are TGTGCCAGCAGCCCCACCCGGGAGATCTATGGCTACACCTTC.

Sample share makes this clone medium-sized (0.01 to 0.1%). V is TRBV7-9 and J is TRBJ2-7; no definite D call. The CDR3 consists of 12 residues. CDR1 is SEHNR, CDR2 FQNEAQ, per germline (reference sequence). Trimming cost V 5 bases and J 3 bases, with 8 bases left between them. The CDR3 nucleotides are TGTGCCAGCAGCCCGACGGACTACGAGCAGTACTTC. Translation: CASSPTDYEQYF.